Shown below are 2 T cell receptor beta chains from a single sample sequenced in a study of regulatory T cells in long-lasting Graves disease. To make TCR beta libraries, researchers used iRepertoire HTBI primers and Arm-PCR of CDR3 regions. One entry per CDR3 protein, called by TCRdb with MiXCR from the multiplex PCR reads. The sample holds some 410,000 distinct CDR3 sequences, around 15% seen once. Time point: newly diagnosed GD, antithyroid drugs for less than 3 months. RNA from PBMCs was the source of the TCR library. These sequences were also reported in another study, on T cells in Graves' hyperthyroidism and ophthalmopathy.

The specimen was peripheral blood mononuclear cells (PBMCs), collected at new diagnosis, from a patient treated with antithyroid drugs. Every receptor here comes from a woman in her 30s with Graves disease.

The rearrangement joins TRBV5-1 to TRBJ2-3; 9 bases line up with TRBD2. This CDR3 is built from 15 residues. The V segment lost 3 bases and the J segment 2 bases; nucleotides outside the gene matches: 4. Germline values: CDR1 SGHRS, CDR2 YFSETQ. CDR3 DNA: TGCGCCAGCAGCTCTGGGACTAGCTACACAGATACGCAGTATTTT. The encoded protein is CASSSGTSYTDTQYF.

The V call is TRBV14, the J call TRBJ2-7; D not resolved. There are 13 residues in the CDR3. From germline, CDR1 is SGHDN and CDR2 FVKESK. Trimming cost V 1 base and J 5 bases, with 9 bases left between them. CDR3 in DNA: TGTGCCAGCAGCCAAGGGCTTTGGGACGAGCAGTACTTC. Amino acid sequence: CASSQGLWDEQYF.